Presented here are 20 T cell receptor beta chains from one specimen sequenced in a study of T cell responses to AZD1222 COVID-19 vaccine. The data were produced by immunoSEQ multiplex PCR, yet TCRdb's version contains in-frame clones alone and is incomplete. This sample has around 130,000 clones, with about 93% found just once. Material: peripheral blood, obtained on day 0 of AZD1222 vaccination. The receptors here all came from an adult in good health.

CDR3 DNA sequence: TGTGCCAGCAGCTTGTACTTAGATACGCAGTATTTT. It specifies CASSLYLDTQYF. This chain uses TRBV5-6 with TRBJ2-3; D is unclear. V was trimmed by 1 base and J by 5 bases, leaving 5 bases between them. CDR1 is SGHDT, CDR2 YYEEEE, per germline. The CDR3 is made up of 12 amino acids.

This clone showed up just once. Here the CDR3 DNA reads TGTGCCAGCAGCGTATCAGGGGGCGAATTCCGTACAGATACGCAGTATTTT. Protein: CASSVSGGEFRTDTQYF. This chain links TRBV2 with TRBJ2-3; 8 positions match TRBD1. CDR1 and CDR2 from the germline V gene are SNHLY and FYNNEI. With V trimmed by 6 bases and J by 3 bases, 14 bases remained unmatched. This CDR3 comprises 17 residues.

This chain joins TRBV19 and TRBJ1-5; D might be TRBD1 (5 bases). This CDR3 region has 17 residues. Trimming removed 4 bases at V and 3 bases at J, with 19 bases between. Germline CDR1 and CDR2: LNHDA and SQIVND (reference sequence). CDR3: CASSTPGTGRANQPQHF. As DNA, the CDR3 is TGTGCCAGTAGTACCCCGGGAACGGGGCGGGCCAATCAGCCCCAGCATTTT.

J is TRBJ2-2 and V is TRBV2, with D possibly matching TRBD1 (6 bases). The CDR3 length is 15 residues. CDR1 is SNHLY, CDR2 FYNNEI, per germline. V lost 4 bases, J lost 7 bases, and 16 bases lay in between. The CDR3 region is CASSVTGGGGGELFF. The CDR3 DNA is TGTGCCAGCAGTGTAACTGGGGGCGGAGGCGGGGAGCTGTTTTTT.

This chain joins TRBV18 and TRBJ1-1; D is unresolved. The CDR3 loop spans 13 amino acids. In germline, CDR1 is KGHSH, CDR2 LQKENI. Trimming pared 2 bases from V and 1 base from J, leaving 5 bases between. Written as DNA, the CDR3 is TGTGCCAGCTCACCATGGGCGAACACTGAAGCTTTCTTT. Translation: CASSPWANTEAFF.

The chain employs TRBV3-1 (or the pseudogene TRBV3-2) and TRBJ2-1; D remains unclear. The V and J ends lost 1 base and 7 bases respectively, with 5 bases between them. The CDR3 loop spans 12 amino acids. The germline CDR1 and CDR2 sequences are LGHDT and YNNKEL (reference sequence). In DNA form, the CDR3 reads TGTGCCAGCAGCCAAGGCCGAAATGAGCAGTTCTTC. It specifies CASSQGRNEQFF.

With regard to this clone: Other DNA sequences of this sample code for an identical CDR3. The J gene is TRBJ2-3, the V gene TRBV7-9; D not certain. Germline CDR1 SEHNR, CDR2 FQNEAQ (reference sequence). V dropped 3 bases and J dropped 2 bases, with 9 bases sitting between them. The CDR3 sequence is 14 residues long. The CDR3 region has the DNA TGTGCCAGCAGCTTGGCAGGCACCACAGATACGCAGTATTTT. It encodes CASSLAGTTDTQYF. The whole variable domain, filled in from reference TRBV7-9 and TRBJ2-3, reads DTGVSQNPRHKITKRGQNVTFRCDPISEHNRLYWYRQTLGQGPEFLTYFQNEAQLEKSRLLSDRFSAERPKGSFSTLEIQRTEQGDSAMYLCASSLAGTTDTQYFGPGTRLTVL.

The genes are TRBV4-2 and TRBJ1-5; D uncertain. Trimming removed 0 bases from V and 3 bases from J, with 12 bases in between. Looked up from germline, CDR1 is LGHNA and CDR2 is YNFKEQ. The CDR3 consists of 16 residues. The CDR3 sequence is CASSQEYRALNQPQHF. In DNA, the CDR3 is TGTGCCAGCAGCCAAGAATACAGAGCACTCAATCAGCCCCAGCATTTT.

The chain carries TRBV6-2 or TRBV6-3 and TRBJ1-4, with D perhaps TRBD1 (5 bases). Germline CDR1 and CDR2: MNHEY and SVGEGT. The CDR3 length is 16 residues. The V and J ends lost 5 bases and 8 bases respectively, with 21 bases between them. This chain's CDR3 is CASSVVGQQTSEKLFF. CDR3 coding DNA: TGTGCCAGCAGTGTAGTGGGGCAGCAAACCAGCGAAAAACTGTTTTTT.

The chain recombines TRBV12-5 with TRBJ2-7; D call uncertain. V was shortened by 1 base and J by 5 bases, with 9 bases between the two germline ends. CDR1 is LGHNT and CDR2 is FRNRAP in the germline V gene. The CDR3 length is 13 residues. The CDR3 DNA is TGTGCTAGTGGTTTGGGGGTAGTCGACGAGCAGTACTTC. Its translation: CASGLGVVDEQYF.

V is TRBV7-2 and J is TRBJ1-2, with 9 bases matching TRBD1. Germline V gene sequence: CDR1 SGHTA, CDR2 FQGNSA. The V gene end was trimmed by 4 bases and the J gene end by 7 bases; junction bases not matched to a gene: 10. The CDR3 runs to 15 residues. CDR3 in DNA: TGTGCCAGCAGCTCGAACAGGGGGCGGGCTGGTGGCTACACCTTC. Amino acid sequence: CASSSNRGRAGGYTF.

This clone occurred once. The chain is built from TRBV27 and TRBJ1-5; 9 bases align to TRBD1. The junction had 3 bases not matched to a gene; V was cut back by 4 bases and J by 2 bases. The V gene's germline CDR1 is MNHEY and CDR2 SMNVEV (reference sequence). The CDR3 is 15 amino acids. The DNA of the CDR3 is TGTGCCAGCAGTTACAGGGGGCGCGGCAATCAGCCCCAGCATTTT. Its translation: CASSYRGRGNQPQHF.

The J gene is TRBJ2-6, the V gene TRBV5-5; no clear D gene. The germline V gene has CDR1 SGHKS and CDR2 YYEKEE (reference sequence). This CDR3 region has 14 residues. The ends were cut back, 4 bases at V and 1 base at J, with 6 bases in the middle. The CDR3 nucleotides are TGTGCCAGCAGCCTGGGGTCTGGGGCCAACGTCCTGACTTTC. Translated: CASSLGSGANVLTF.

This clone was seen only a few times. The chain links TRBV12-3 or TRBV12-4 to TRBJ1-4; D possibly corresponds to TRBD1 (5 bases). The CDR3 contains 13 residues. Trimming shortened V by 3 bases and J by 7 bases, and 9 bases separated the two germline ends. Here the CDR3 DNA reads TGTGCCAGCAGTTTTCACGGGGGTGAAAAACTGTTTTTT. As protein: CASSFHGGEKLFF.

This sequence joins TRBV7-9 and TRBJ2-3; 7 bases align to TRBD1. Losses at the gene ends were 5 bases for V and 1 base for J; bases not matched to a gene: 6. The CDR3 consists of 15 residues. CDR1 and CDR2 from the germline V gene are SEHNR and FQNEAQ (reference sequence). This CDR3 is CASSPYQGGTDTQYF. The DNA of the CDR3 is TGTGCCAGCAGCCCTTATCAGGGGGGCACAGATACGCAGTATTTT. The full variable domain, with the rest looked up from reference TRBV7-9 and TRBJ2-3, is DTGVSQNPRHKITKRGQNVTFRCDPISEHNRLYWYRQTLGQGPEFLTYFQNEAQLEKSRLLSDRFSAERPKGSFSTLEIQRTEQGDSAMYLCASSPYQGGTDTQYFGPGTRLTVL.

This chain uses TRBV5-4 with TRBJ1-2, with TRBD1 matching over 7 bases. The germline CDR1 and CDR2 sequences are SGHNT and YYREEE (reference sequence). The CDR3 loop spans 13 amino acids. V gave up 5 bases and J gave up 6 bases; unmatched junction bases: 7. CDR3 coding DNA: TGTGCCAGCAGTCCCAGGGGGTCGAATGGCTACACCTTC. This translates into CASSPRGSNGYTF.

The CDR3 region is CASSLGRSYNEQFF. The CDR3 DNA follows: TGTGCCAGCAGCTTAGGCCGCTCCTACAATGAGCAGTTCTTC. This chain joins TRBV7-3 and TRBJ2-1, with D unresolved. This CDR3 is 14 amino acids long. The V end lost 2 bases, the J end lost 0 bases, and 5 bases lay between the germline ends. CDR1 SGHTA and CDR2 FQGTGA come from the germline V gene.

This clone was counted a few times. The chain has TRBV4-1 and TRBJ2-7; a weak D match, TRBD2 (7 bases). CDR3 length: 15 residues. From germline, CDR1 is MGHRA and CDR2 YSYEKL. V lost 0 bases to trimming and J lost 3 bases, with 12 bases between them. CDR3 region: CASSQDWRGLYEQYF. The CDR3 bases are TGCGCCAGCAGCCAAGACTGGCGGGGGCTCTACGAGCAGTACTTC.

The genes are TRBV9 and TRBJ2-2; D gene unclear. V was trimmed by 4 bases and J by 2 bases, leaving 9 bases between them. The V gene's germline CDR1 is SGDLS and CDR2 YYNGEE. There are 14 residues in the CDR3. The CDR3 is CASSSGPNTGELFF. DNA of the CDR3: TGTGCCAGCAGCTCCGGGCCTAACACCGGGGAGCTGTTTTTT.

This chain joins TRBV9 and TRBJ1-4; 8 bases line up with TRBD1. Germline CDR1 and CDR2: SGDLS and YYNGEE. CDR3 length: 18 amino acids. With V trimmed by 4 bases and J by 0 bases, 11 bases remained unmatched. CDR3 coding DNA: TGTGCCAGCAGCCAAGACAGGGGTTTGGGCGCAACTAATGAAAAACTGTTTTTT. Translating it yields CASSQDRGLGATNEKLFF.